Detailed here is one TCR beta chain. Study members were between about 18 and 89 years old and lived in some 22 US regions. This sample stems from a study of blood T cell repertoires in COVID-19. Study details: T cells, B-cell-depleted T cells, or PBMCs supplied cDNA or gDNA.

Per the original data handling: Amplifying reference gene primers gave estimates of nucleated cell counts. Using immunoSEQ multiplex PCR, the repertoire was profiled, and TCRdb retains in-frame clones only, with some absent. That table is the source of V, J and clone size, and D and trimming were worked out from the DNA. The table includes around 170,000 clones, roughly 90% detected once. Germline V CDR1 and CDR2: LNHDA, SQIVND (reference sequence). This CDR3 has 12 amino acids. The V segment lost 9 bases and the J segment 7 bases; nucleotides outside the gene matches: 8. The source is a woman aged 50 to 60 who had recovered from COVID-19. The source material was PBMCs or T cells enriched from blood (not recorded which). The gene calls are TRBV19 and TRBJ2-7, with TRBD1 matching over 8 bases. The CDR3 DNA sequence: TGTGCCAGCCAGGACAGGGACGGGGAGCAGTACTTC. This translates into CASQDRDGEQYF.